Sequencing of this T cell receptor beta chain was carried out in a study of blood T cell repertoires in COVID-19. Assay: immunoSEQ multiplex PCR; the TCRdb copy retains only in-frame clones and omits some. The sample lists about 160,000 clones, approximately 81% occurring once. The germline V gene has CDR1 SGHRS and CDR2 YFSETQ. V lost 2 bases to trimming and J lost 4 bases; unmatched junction nucleotides: 3. This CDR3 has 14 amino acids. Sample: peripheral blood. This receptor was obtained from a woman aged 80 or over with active or convalescent COVID-19. V gene TRBV5-1 combines with J gene TRBJ2-7, with TRBD2 matching 10 bases. The CDR3 loop reads CASSLAGGRYEQYF. CDR3 coding DNA: TGCGCCAGCAGCTTAGCGGGAGGGCGTTACGAGCAGTACTTC. The full variable domain, its missing parts supplied by reference TRBV5-1 and TRBJ2-7, is KAGVTQTPRYLIKTRGQQVTLSCSPISGHRSVSWYQQTPGQGLQFLFEYFSETQRNKGNFPGRFSGRQFSNSRSEMNVSTLELGDSALYLCASSLAGGRYEQYFGPGTRLTVT.